The present TCR beta chain was sequenced within a study of blood T cell repertoires in COVID-19. Overall study context: The study drew acute and convalescent COVID-19 samples from the United States, Italy and Spain. T cells, B-cell-depleted T cells, or PBMCs supplied cDNA or gDNA.

Participants were aged about 18 to 89 years from roughly 25 US areas. The study assigned cohorts using participant-reported clinical history. Notes on this clone: One end of the junction is discordant with germline, which a read error may explain.

The table came from immunoSEQ multiplex PCR; TCRdb's copy has only in-frame clones and leaves some out. Among hundreds of thousands of clones listed, approximately 86% were seen once. The CDR3 spans 11 residues. The germline V gene encodes CDR1 DFQATT and CDR2 SNEGSKA (reference sequence). This receptor was obtained from a woman aged 18-29 years who had recovered from COVID-19. The chain carries TRBV20-1 and TRBJ2-1; 9 bases map to TRBD1. The sample taken for sequencing was PBMCs or T cells enriched from blood (not recorded which). In DNA form, the CDR3 reads TGCAGTGCTAGGGGAAGGACAGGGGCCCTCTTC. This sequence encodes CSARGRTGALF.